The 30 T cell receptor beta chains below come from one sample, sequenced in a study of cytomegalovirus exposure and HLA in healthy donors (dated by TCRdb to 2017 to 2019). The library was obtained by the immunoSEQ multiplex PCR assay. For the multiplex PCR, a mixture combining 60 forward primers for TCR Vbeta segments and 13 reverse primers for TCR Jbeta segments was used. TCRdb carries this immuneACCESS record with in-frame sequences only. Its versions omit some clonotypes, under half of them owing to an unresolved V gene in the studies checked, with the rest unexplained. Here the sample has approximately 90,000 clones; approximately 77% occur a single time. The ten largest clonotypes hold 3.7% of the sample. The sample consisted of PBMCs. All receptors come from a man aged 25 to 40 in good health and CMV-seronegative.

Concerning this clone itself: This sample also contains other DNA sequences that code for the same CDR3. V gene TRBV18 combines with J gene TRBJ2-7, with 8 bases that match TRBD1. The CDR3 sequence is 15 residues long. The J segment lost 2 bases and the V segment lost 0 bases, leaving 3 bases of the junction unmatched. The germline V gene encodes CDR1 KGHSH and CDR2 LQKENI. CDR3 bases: TGTGCCAGCTCACCACCGGACAGGGCAGCCTACGAGCAGTACTTC. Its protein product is CASSPPDRAAYEQYF.

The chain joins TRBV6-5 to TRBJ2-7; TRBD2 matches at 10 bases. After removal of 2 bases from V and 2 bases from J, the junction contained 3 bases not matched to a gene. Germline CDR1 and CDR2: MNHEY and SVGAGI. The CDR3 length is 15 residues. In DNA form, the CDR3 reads TGTGCCAGCAGTTACATAGCGGGAGGTGCCTACGAGCAGTACTTC. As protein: CASSYIAGGAYEQYF.

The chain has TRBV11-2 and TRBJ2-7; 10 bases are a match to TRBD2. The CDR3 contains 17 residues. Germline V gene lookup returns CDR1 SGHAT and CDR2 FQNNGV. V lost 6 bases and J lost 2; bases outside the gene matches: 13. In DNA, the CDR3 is TGTGCCAGCAGTTATTATTCTTCCGGGACTAGCGCCTACGAGCAGTACTTC. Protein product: CASSYYSSGTSAYEQYF.

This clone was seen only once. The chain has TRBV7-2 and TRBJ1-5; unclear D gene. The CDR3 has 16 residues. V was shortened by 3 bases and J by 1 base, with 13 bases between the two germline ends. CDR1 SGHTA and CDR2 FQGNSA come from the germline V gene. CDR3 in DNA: TGTGCCAGCAGCTTCGTCCCAGATTCGAGCAATCAGCCCCAGCATTTT. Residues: CASSFVPDSSNQPQHF. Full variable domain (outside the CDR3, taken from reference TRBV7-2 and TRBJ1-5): GAGVSQSPSNKVTEKGKDVELRCDPISGHTALYWYRQSLGQGLEFLIYFQGNSAPDKSGLPSDRFSAERTGGSVSTLTIQRTQQEDSAVYLCASSFVPDSSNQPQHFGDGTRLSIL.

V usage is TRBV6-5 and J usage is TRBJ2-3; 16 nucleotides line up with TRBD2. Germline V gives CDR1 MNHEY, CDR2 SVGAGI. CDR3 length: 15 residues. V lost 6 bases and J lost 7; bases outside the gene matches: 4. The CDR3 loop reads CASRAGLAGGYTQYF. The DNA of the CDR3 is TGTGCCAGCAGGGCGGGACTAGCGGGGGGGTATACGCAGTATTTT.

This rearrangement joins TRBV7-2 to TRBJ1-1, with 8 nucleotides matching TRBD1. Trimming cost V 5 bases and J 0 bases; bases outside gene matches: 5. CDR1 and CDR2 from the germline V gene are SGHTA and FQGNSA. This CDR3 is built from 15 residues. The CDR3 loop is CASSQTGVMNTEAFF. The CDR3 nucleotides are TGTGCCAGCAGCCAGACAGGGGTCATGAACACTGAAGCTTTCTTT.

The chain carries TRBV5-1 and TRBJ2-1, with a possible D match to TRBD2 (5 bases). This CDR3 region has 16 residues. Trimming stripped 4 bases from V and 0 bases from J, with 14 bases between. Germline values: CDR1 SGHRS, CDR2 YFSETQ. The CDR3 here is CASSQSGRGSYNEQFF. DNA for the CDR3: TGCGCCAGCAGCCAAAGCGGAAGAGGCTCCTACAATGAGCAGTTCTTC.

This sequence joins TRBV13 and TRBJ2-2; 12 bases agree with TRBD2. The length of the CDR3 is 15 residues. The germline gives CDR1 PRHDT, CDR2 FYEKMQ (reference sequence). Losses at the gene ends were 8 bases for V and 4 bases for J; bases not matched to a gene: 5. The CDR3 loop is CASVETSGGTGELFF. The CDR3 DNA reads TGTGCCAGCGTTGAGACTAGCGGGGGCACCGGGGAGCTGTTTTTT.

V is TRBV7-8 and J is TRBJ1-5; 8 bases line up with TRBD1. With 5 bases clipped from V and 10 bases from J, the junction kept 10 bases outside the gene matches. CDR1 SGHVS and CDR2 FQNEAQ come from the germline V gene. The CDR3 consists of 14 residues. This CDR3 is CASSVQGGFEPQHF. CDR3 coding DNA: TGTGCCAGCAGCGTACAGGGGGGGTTCGAACCCCAGCATTTT.

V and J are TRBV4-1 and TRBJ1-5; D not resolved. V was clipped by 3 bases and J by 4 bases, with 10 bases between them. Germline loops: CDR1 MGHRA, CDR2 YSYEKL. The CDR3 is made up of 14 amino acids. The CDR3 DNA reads TGCGCCAGCAGCCAGGAGTTGTGGAATCAGCCCCAGCATTTT. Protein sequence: CASSQELWNQPQHF.

DNA of the CDR3: TGTGCCAGCAGCTTAAATAGCGGGGGCCTCGCCGGGGAGCTGTTTTTT. Amino acids: CASSLNSGGLAGELFF. The V and J genes are TRBV7-2 and TRBJ2-2, with 9 positions matching TRBD2. Germline lookup yields CDR1 SGHTA and CDR2 FQGNSA. After removal of 2 bases from V and 6 bases from J, the junction contained 7 bases not matched to a gene. The CDR3 runs 16 residues.

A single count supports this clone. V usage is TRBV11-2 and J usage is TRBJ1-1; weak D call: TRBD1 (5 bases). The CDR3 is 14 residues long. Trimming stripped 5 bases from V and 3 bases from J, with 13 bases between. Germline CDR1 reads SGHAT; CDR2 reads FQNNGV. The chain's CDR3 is CASSPPGRDTEAFF. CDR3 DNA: TGTGCCAGCAGCCCCCCAGGGCGAGACACTGAAGCTTTCTTT.

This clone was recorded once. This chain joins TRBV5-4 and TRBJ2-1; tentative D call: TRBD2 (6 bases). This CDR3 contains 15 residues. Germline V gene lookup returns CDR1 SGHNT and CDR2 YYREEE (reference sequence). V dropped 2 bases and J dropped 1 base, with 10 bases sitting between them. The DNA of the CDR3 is TGTGCCAGCAGCTTTAGACGGGAGTCCTACAATGAGCAGTTCTTC. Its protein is CASSFRRESYNEQFF.

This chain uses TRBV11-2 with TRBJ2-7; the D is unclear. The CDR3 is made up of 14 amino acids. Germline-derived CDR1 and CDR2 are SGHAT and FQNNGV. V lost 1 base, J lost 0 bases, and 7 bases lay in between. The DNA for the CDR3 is TGTGCCAGCAGCTTAGTTTTAAACTCCTACGAGCAGTACTTC. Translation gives CASSLVLNSYEQYF.

DNA for the CDR3: TGCAGCGTTAAGGGACAGTACTCCTACGAGCAGTACTTC. Protein product: CSVKGQYSYEQYF. The genes are TRBV29-1 and TRBJ2-7, with TRBD1 identical over 7 bases. From germline, CDR1 is SQVTM and CDR2 ANQGSEA. The trim removed 5 bases at V and 0 bases at J, leaving 4 bases unmatched. The CDR3 runs 13 residues.

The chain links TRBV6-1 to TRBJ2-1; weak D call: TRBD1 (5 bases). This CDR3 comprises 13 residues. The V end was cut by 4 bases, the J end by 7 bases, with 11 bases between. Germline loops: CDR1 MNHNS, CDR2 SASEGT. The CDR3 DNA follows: TGTGCCAGCAGTGCGAGGCAGGGAAATGAGCAGTTCTTC. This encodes CASSARQGNEQFF.

The CDR3 bases are TGTGCCAGTACCTCCGGGACAGGGGGAAACATTCAGTACTTC. The encoded protein is CASTSGTGGNIQYF. This chain links TRBV19 with TRBJ2-4, with 11 bases fitting TRBD1. Germline V gives CDR1 LNHDA, CDR2 SQIVND (reference sequence). The CDR3 has 14 amino acids. The junction had 5 bases not matched to a gene; V was cut back by 7 bases and J by 6 bases.

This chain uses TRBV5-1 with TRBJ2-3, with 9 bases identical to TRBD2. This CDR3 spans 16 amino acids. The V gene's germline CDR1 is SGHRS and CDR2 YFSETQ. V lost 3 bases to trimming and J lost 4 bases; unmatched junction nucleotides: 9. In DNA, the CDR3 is TGCGCCAGCAGCTCCTTAGCGGGAGAGATCTCAGATACGCAGTATTTT. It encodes CASSSLAGEISDTQYF. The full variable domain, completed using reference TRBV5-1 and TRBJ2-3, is KAGVTQTPRYLIKTRGQQVTLSCSPISGHRSVSWYQQTPGQGLQFLFEYFSETQRNKGNFPGRFSGRQFSNSRSEMNVSTLELGDSALYLCASSSLAGEISDTQYFGPGTRLTVL.

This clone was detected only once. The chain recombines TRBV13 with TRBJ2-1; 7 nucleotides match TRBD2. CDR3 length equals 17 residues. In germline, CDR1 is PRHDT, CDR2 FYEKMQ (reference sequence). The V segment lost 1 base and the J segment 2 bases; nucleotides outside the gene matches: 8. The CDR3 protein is CASSLVGSGRTYNEQFF. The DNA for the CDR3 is TGTGCCAGCAGCTTAGTGGGTAGCGGGCGCACCTACAATGAGCAGTTCTTC.

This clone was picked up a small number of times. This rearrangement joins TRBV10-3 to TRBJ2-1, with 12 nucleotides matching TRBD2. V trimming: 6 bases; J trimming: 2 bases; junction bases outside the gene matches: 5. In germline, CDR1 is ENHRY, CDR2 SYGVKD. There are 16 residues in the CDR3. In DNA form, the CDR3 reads TGTGCCATCAGGGAAGGACTAGCGGGACCCTACAATGAGCAGTTCTTC. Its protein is CAIREGLAGPYNEQFF.

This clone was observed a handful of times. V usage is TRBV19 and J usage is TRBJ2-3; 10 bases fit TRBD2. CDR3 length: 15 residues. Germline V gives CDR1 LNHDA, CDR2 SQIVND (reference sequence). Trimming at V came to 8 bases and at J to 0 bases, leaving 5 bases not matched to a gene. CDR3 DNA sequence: TGTGCCAGTGGCCAGACTAGCGGGAGCACAGATACGCAGTATTTT. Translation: CASGQTSGSTDTQYF.

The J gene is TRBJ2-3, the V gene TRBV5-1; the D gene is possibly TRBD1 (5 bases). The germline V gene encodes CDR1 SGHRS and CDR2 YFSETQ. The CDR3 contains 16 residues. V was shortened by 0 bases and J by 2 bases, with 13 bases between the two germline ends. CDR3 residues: CASSLVNRRSTDTQYF. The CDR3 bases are TGCGCCAGCAGCTTGGTAAACAGGAGATCCACAGATACGCAGTATTTT. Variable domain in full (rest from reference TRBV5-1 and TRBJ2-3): KAGVTQTPRYLIKTRGQQVTLSCSPISGHRSVSWYQQTPGQGLQFLFEYFSETQRNKGNFPGRFSGRQFSNSRSEMNVSTLELGDSALYLCASSLVNRRSTDTQYFGPGTRLTVL.

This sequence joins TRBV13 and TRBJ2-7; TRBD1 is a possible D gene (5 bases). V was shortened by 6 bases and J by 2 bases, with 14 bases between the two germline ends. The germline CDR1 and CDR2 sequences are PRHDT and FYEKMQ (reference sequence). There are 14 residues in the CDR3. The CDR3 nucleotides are TGTGCCAGCAGAAACCTAGACAGACCCTACGAGCAGTACTTC. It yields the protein CASRNLDRPYEQYF.

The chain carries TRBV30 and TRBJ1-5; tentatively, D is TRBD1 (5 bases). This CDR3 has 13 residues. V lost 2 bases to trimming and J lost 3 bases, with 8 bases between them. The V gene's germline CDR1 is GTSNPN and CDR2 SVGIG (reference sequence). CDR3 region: CAWSRDYNQPQHF. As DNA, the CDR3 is TGTGCCTGGAGTCGGGACTACAATCAGCCCCAGCATTTT.

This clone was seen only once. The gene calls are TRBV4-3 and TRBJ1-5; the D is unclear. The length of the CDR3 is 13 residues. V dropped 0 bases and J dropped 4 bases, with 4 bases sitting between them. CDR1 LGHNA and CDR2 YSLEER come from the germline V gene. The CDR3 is CASSQDRNQPQHF. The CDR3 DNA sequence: TGCGCCAGCAGCCAAGACAGGAATCAGCCCCAGCATTTT.

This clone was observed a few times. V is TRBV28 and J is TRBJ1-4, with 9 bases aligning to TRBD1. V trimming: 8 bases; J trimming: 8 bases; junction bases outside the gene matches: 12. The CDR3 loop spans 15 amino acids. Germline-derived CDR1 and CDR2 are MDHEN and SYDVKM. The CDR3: CASGEPGQGEEKLFF. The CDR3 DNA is TGTGCCAGCGGCGAACCGGGACAGGGCGAGGAAAAACTGTTTTTT.

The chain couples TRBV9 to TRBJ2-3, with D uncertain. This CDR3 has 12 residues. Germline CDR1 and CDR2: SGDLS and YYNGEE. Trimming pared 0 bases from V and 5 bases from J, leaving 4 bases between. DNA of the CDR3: TGTGCCAGCAGCGTAGTTCAAGATACGCAGTATTTT. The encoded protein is CASSVVQDTQYF.

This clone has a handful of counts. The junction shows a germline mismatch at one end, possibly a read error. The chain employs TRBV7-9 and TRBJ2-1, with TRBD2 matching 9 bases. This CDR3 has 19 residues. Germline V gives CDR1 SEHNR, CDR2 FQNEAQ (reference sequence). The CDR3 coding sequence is TGTTCCAGCAGCTTCTCCCCGGTGACTAGCGGAAACTCCTACAATGAGCAGTTCTTC. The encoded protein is CSSSFSPVTSGNSYNEQFF.

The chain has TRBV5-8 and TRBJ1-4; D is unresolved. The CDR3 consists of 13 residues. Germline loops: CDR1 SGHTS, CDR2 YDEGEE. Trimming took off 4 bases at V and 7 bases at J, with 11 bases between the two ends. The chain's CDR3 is CASSQDLGEKLFF. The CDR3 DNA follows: TGTGCCAGCAGCCAGGATTTGGGTGAAAAACTGTTTTTT.

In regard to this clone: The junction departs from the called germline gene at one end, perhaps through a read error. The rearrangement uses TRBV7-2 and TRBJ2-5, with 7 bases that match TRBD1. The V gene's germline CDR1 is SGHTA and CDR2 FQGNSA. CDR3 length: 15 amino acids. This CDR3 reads CASSLNRGPQETQYF. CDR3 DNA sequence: TGTGCCAGCAGCTTGAACAGGGGCCCCCAAGAAACCCAGTACTTC. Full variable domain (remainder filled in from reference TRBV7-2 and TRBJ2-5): GAGVSQSPSNKVTEKGKDVELRCDPISGHTALYWYRQSLGQGLEFLIYFQGNSAPDKSGLPSDRFSAERTGGSVSTLTIQRTQQEDSAVYLCASSLNRGPQETQYFGPGTRLLVL.